A selection of T cell receptor beta chains follows, all from one sample in a study of blood T cell repertoires in COVID-19. Some clones are missing from TCRdb's copy, which holds only in-frame ones; the method was immunoSEQ multiplex PCR. The table lists roughly 230,000 clones, about 90% of them singletons. Source material: peripheral blood. The receptors stem from a woman aged 55-69 years with COVID-19, enrolled during active disease. Each CDR3 is given with its conserved first and last residue. D genes are given only for firm matches. Size is omitted from some rows. Given values are once, few, many or a class for expanded clones.

v_call: TRBV14; d_call: TRBD1; clone_size: NA; j_call: TRBJ2-2; cdr3_aa: CASSQTGGFVGELFF; cdr3_nt: TGTGCCAGCAGCCAAACAGGGGGCTTTGTCGGGGAGCTGTTTTTT
v_call: TRBV27; d_call: TRBD1; clone_size: NA; j_call: TRBJ1-1; cdr3_aa: CASSSRDRMTTEAFF; cdr3_nt: TGTGCCAGCAGTTCACGGGACAGGATGACCACTGAAGCTTTCTTT
v_call: TRBV18; d_call: TRBD1; clone_size: NA; j_call: TRBJ1-4; cdr3_aa: CASSHNRDSDNEKLFF; cdr3_nt: TGTGCCAGCTCACATAACCGGGACAGCGATAATGAAAAACTGTTTTTT
v_call: TRBV6-5; d_call: NA; clone_size: NA; j_call: TRBJ1-2; cdr3_aa: CASSLQVNYGYTF; cdr3_nt: TGTGCCAGCAGCCTACAGGTCAACTATGGCTACACCTTC
v_call: TRBV5-1; d_call: TRBD2; clone_size: NA; j_call: TRBJ2-1; cdr3_aa: CASSLVGGSSYNEQFF; cdr3_nt: TGCGCCAGCAGCTTGGTCGGGGGGAGCTCCTACAATGAGCAGTTCTTC
v_call: TRBV9; d_call: NA; clone_size: NA; j_call: TRBJ2-7; cdr3_aa: CASSVMGLDEQYF; cdr3_nt: TGTGCCAGCAGCGTAATGGGCCTCGACGAGCAGTACTTC
v_call: TRBV28; d_call: TRBD2; clone_size: few; j_call: TRBJ2-7; cdr3_aa: CASRLLAGGPRQYF; cdr3_nt: TGTGCCAGCAGATTACTAGCGGGGGGGCCGAGGCAGTACTTC
v_call: TRBV30; d_call: TRBD1; clone_size: NA; j_call: TRBJ1-1; cdr3_aa: CAWSWTGFSTEAFF; cdr3_nt: TGTGCCTGGAGCTGGACAGGCTTTTCCACTGAAGCTTTCTTT
v_call: TRBV6-5; d_call: TRBD1; clone_size: once; j_call: TRBJ1-6; cdr3_aa: CASSYYVTGANSPLHF; cdr3_nt: TGTGCCAGCAGTTACTACGTCACAGGGGCGAATTCACCCCTCCACTTT
v_call: TRBV6-2/TRBV6-3; d_call: NA; clone_size: NA; j_call: TRBJ2-7; cdr3_aa: CASSTGYEQYF; cdr3_nt: TGTGCCAGCAGTACAGGATACGAGCAGTACTTC
v_call: TRBV6-2/TRBV6-3; d_call: NA; clone_size: NA; j_call: TRBJ1-5; cdr3_aa: CASSYSMSGSRSGSNQPQHF; cdr3_nt: TGTGCCAGCAGTTACTCGATGTCGGGCTCCCGGTCGGGGAGCAATCAGCCCCAGCATTTT
v_call: TRBV4-1; d_call: NA; clone_size: NA; j_call: TRBJ1-6; cdr3_aa: CASSQDSRQAPLKSPLHF; cdr3_nt: TGCGCCAGCAGCCAAGATTCCCGACAGGCTCCGCTAAAGTCACCCCTCCACTTT
v_call: TRBV27; d_call: TRBD1; clone_size: NA; j_call: TRBJ2-7; cdr3_aa: CATGQDQYEQYF; cdr3_nt: TGTGCCACCGGACAGGACCAGTACGAGCAGTACTTC
v_call: TRBV5-1; d_call: TRBD1; clone_size: NA; j_call: TRBJ2-2; cdr3_aa: CASTAMGQPNTGELFF; cdr3_nt: TGCGCCAGCACGGCTATGGGACAGCCAAACACCGGGGAGCTGTTTTTT
v_call: TRBV11-2; d_call: NA; clone_size: NA; j_call: TRBJ2-5; cdr3_aa: CASSRPGVGSHQETQYF; cdr3_nt: TGTGCCAGCAGCCGACCGGGGGTGGGGAGCCACCAAGAGACCCAGTACTTC
v_call: TRBV7-8; d_call: NA; clone_size: NA; j_call: TRBJ2-7; cdr3_aa: CASSLWKRAAMTPASYEQYF; cdr3_nt: TGTGCCAGCAGCTTATGGAAGAGGGCCGCAATGACCCCGGCCTCCTACGAGCAGTACTTC
v_call: TRBV5-6; d_call: TRBD1; clone_size: NA; j_call: TRBJ1-6; cdr3_aa: CASSLGTGGISPLHF; cdr3_nt: TGTGCCAGCAGCCTTGGGACAGGTGGTATTTCACCCCTCCACTTT
v_call: TRBV19; d_call: TRBD1; clone_size: NA; j_call: TRBJ1-2; cdr3_aa: CASSSIGGTGLYGYTF; cdr3_nt: TGTGCCAGTAGCTCGATTGGGGGGACAGGGCTCTATGGCTACACCTTC
v_call: TRBV7-3; d_call: NA; clone_size: few; j_call: TRBJ1-5; cdr3_aa: CASSLNQDQPQHF; cdr3_nt: TGTGCCAGCAGCTTAAATCAGGATCAGCCCCAGCATTTT
v_call: TRBV18; d_call: NA; clone_size: NA; j_call: TRBJ1-5; cdr3_aa: CASSLIQGQPQHF; cdr3_nt: TGTGCCAGCTCACTAATACAGGGTCAGCCCCAGCATTTT